This entry concerns a single TCR beta chain. Repertoires were generated with immunoSEQ multiplex PCR, while TCRdb's copy carries only in-frame clones and drops some. The sample shows 160,000 or so clones, about four fifths of them seen only once. J was trimmed by 10 bases and V by 4 bases; bases with no gene match: 23. The CDR3 loop spans 19 amino acids. Germline CDR1 SGHTA, CDR2 FQGNSA. The record originates from a study of cytotoxic CD8 clonotypes in ibrutinib-treated CLL. The sequence derives from a human donor with chronic lymphocytic leukemia. Sequenced material: PBMCs, taken after 12 months of ibrutinib treatment. The V gene is TRBV7-2, the J gene TRBJ1-4; 8 nucleotides align to TRBD1. The CDR3 coding sequence is TGTGCCAGCAGCTCGCAATCTCTCCTGAACAGGGGGATCGGTGGAAAACTGTTTTTT. Its protein product is CASSSQSLLNRGIGGKLFF.